The 18 T cell receptor beta chains below come from one sample, sequenced in a study of neurological immune-mediated disorders. TCRdb called the 5' RACE reads again in MiXCR, with one record for every CDR3 protein. In the table there are about 87,000 distinct CDR3 sequences, under 4.5% of which are singletons. The sequenced material came from PBMCs. The receptors were gathered from a woman aged 50 to 60 with multiple sclerosis.

Many counts were recorded for this clonotype. The genes are TRBV10-3 and TRBJ1-5; 7 positions agree with TRBD1. The CDR3 runs 13 residues. J lost 11 bases, V lost 6 bases, and 10 bases had no gene match. Looked up from germline, CDR1 is ENHRY and CDR2 is SYGVKD. The CDR3 nucleotides read TGTGCCATCAGGGGGGACAGCACAGCAGCCCAGCATTTT. Translation gives CAIRGDSTAAQHF.

Ten or more counts support this clonotype. This chain connects TRBV3-1 to TRBJ2-5; D not certain. V was trimmed by 0 bases and J by 5 bases, leaving 13 bases between them. This CDR3 has 15 amino acids. Germline V gene lookup returns CDR1 LGHDT and CDR2 YNNKEL (reference sequence). The CDR3 spells CASSQDTGLRETQYF. In DNA form, the CDR3 reads TGTGCCAGCAGCCAAGATACTGGATTGCGGGAGACCCAGTACTTC.

The sample holds many counts of this clonotype. This chain joins TRBV20-1 and TRBJ1-1, with unresolved D. Germline V gene sequence: CDR1 DFQATT, CDR2 SNEGSKA (reference sequence). This CDR3 has 13 amino acids. V was shortened by 2 bases and J by 4 bases, with 11 bases between the two germline ends. This CDR3 is CSARLNRGTEAFF. The CDR3 DNA sequence: TGCAGTGCTAGACTGAACCGCGGCACTGAAGCTTTCTTT.

There are a few counts of this clonotype. This likely comes from a read error, as the CDR3 has no conserved phenylalanine or tryptophan at its end. The CDR3 nucleotides are TGTGCCAGCAGTTACTCATCTCCAGGGGGCTCCTACAATGAGCAGTTCAAC. Residues: CASSYSSPGGSYNEQFN. The genes are TRBV6-6 and TRBJ2-1; 7 bases are shared with TRBD1. Germline V lookup: CDR1 MNHNY, CDR2 SVGAGI (reference sequence). Trimming cost V 0 bases and J 0 bases; bases outside gene matches: 5. The length of the CDR3 is 17 residues.

This clonotype showed up many times. The CDR3 sequence: CATAPGQGRTGELFF. The DNA of the CDR3 is TGTGCCACCGCCCCCGGACAGGGGAGAACCGGGGAGCTGTTTTTT. The chain has TRBV24-1 and TRBJ2-2; 9 nucleotides line up with TRBD1. Germline CDR1 reads KGHDR; CDR2 reads SFDVKD. This CDR3 comprises 15 residues. V was pared by 9 bases and J by 5 bases, with 9 bases of the junction left unmatched.

This clonotype was counted a few times. This may be a read error: a much more frequent sequence differs by one nucleotide. The chain links TRBV7-9 to TRBJ1-2, with no clear D. The V gene's germline CDR1 is SEHNR and CDR2 FQNEAQ (reference sequence). The germline V and J ends were trimmed by 5 bases and 1 base, with 11 bases remaining between them. The CDR3 contains 14 residues. CDR3 in DNA: TGTGCCAGCAGCCCCCGACCGGATAACTATGGCTACACCTTC. It specifies CASSPRPDNYGYTF.

This clonotype has ten or more counts. The gene calls are TRBV24-1 and TRBJ2-5; D could derive from TRBD1 or TRBD2 (5 bases each). CDR1 and CDR2 from the germline V gene are KGHDR and SFDVKD. V lost 6 bases to trimming and J lost 5 bases, with 18 bases between them. CDR3 length: 15 residues. The CDR3 loop is CATSPGRFSAETQYF. CDR3 bases: TGTGCCACCAGTCCGGGACGGTTCTCGGCGGAGACCCAGTACTTC.

Many counts were recorded for this clonotype. The chain joins TRBV20-1 to TRBJ1-2, with D tentatively TRBD1 (6 bases). This CDR3 spans 12 amino acids. Germline lookup yields CDR1 DFQATT and CDR2 SNEGSKA (reference sequence). Trimming cost V 6 bases and J 4 bases, with 12 bases left between them. The CDR3 reads CSASGASYGYTF. CDR3 nucleotides: TGCAGTGCCTCGGGGGCCTCCTATGGCTACACCTTC.

This clonotype appeared many times. The V and J genes are TRBV5-1 and TRBJ2-6; D might be TRBD1 (6 bases). V was pared by 0 bases and J by 8 bases, with 12 bases between. This CDR3 has 15 residues. CDR1 is SGHRS, CDR2 YFSETQ, per germline. DNA for the CDR3: TGCGCCAGCAGCTTGGACCCAGGGGCAACCAACGTCCTGACTTTC. It codes for CASSLDPGATNVLTF.

This clonotype came up a few times. This chain connects TRBV5-1 to TRBJ2-2; tentatively, D is TRBD1 or TRBD2 (5 bases each). The CDR3 contains 14 residues. Per germline, CDR1 SGHRS and CDR2 YFSETQ. The V end lost 2 bases, the J end lost 4 bases, and 9 bases lay between the germline ends. DNA for the CDR3: TGCGCCAGCAGCTTCAACGGGGCCACCGGGGAGCTGTTTTTT. It codes for CASSFNGATGELFF. Full variable domain (missing parts from reference TRBV5-1 and TRBJ2-2): KAGVTQTPRYLIKTRGQQVTLSCSPISGHRSVSWYQQTPGQGLQFLFEYFSETQRNKGNFPGRFSGRQFSNSRSEMNVSTLELGDSALYLCASSFNGATGELFFGEGSRLTVL.

V and J are TRBV4-3 and TRBJ1-3, with D uncertain. Between the trimmed V and J ends, which lost 0 bases and 4 bases, there was a span of 13 bases. Germline CDR1 reads LGHNA; CDR2 reads YSLEER. The CDR3 runs to 16 residues. Written as DNA, the CDR3 is TGCGCCAGCAGCCAAGATTACGGAAAGTGGGGAAACACCATATATTTT. Its translation is CASSQDYGKWGNTIYF.

This clonotype was seen ten or more times. V gene TRBV3-1 combines with J gene TRBJ2-1; TRBD2 matches at 11 bases. Unmatched junction bases numbered 10, after V lost 3 bases and J lost 9 bases. The germline CDR1 and CDR2 sequences are LGHDT and YNNKEL (reference sequence). This CDR3 region has 16 residues. The CDR3 loop is CASSHLAGGPGGEQFF. DNA of the CDR3: TGTGCCAGCAGCCATTTAGCGGGGGGGCCCGGGGGTGAGCAGTTCTTC.

This clonotype was picked up many times. The rearrangement uses TRBV6-6 and TRBJ2-2, with D maybe TRBD2 (5 bases). In germline, CDR1 is MNHNY, CDR2 SVGAGI (reference sequence). The length of the CDR3 is 13 residues. The V end lost 5 bases, the J end lost 10 bases, and 14 bases lay between the germline ends. CDR3 residues: CASSPPGYEELFF. In nucleotides, the CDR3 is TGTGCCAGCAGTCCCCCGGGGTATGAGGAGCTGTTTTTT.

Turning to this clonotype: It may be a read error: a sequence one base away is much more abundant. The chain carries TRBV29-1 and TRBJ1-1; 7 nucleotides agree with TRBD1. Germline V CDR1 and CDR2: SQVTM, ANQGSEA. CDR3 length: 13 amino acids. Trimming removed 7 bases from V and 0 bases from J; junction bases left unmatched: 5. For the CDR3, the DNA is TGCAGCGATTACAGGGGCCTGAACACTGAAGCTTTCTTT. Translation: CSDYRGLNTEAFF. Full variable domain (rest looked up from reference TRBV29-1 and TRBJ1-1): SAVISQKPSRDICQRGTSLTIQCQVDSQVTMMFWYRQQPGQSLTLIATANQGSEATYESGFVIDKFPISRPNLTFSTLTVSNMSPEDSSIYLCSDYRGLNTEAFFGQGTRLTVV.

This clonotype was recorded many times. The CDR3 region is CSASYGYTF. CDR3 DNA sequence: TGCAGTGCTTCCTATGGCTACACCTTC. This rearrangement joins TRBV20-1 to TRBJ1-2; no clear D gene. The CDR3 runs 9 residues. V was clipped by 5 bases and J by 4 bases, with 2 bases between them. Germline loops: CDR1 DFQATT, CDR2 SNEGSKA (reference sequence).

In this sample, this clonotype turned up many times. The junction and the germline gene differ at one end; a read error may be behind it. The V gene is TRBV7-2, the J gene TRBJ2-7; 9 nucleotides match TRBD2. From germline, CDR1 is SGHTA and CDR2 FQGNSA. This CDR3 spans 16 amino acids. CDR3 nucleotides: TGTGCAAGCAGCTTAGACGGGGCGGGGGGGCCGGATGAGCAGTACTTC. Encoded protein: CASSLDGAGGPDEQYF. Using reference TRBV7-2 and TRBJ2-7 for the parts outside the CDR3, the full variable domain is GAGVSQSPSNKVTEKGKDVELRCDPISGHTALYWYRQSLGQGLEFLIYFQGNSAPDKSGLPSDRFSAERTGGSVSTLTIQRTQQEDSAVYLCASSLDGAGGPDEQYFGPGTRLTVT.

For this clonotype: This may be a read error, as it is one base from a much larger clone. The V and J genes are TRBV5-1 and TRBJ2-5, with D possibly called TRBD1 or TRBD2 (6 bases each). Germline CDR1 and CDR2: SGHRS and YFSETQ. The CDR3 length is 14 residues. CDR3 DNA: TGCGCCAGCAACCGGGGGCCTTCCACAGAGAACCAGTACTTC. It translates to CASNRGPSTENQYF.

This clonotype came up many times. The chain recombines TRBV12-3 or TRBV12-4 with TRBJ2-2; D is possibly TRBD1 (5 bases). V was trimmed by 3 bases and J by 5 bases, leaving 10 bases between them. The CDR3 consists of 14 residues. The CDR3 nucleotides read TGTGCCAGCAGTTTTAACAGGAATACCGGGGAGCTGTTTTTT. The encoded protein is CASSFNRNTGELFF.